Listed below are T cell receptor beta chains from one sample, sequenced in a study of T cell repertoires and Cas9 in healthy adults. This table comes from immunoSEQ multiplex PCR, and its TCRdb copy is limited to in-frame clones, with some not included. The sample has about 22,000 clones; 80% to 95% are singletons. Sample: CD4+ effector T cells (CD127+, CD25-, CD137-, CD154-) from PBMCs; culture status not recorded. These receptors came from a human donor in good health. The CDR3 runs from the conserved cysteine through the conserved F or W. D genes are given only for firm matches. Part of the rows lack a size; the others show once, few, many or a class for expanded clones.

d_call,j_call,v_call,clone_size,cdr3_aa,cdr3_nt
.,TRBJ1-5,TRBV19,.,CASSTVSNQPQHF,TGTGCCAGTAGTACAGTTAGCAATCAGCCCCAGCATTTT
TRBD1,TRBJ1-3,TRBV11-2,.,CASSAGGFSGNTIYF,TGTGCCAGCAGCGCAGGGGGGTTCTCTGGAAACACCATATATTTT
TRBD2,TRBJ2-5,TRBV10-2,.,CASSEGLAGVQTQYF,TGCGCCAGCAGTGAGGGACTAGCGGGGGTACAGACCCAGTACTTC
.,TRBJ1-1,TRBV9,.,CASSVVSRGLTEAFF,TGTGCCAGCAGCGTAGTGAGTCGGGGGCTCACTGAAGCTTTCTTT
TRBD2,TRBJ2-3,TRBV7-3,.,CASSIGAGRTDTQYF,TGTGCCAGCAGTATTGGAGCGGGGCGCACAGATACGCAGTATTTT
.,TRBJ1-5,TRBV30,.,CAWSVSGNQPQHF,TGTGCCTGGAGTGTATCTGGGAATCAGCCCCAGCATTTT
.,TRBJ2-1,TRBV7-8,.,CASSSREQFF,TGTGCCAGCAGCTCCAGGGAGCAGTTCTTC
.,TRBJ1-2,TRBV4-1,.,CASSVGDGPYGYTF,TGCGCCAGCAGCGTTGGGGACGGTCCCTATGGCTACACCTTC
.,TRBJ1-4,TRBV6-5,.,CASSYRRTDSHEKLFF,TGTGCCAGCAGTTACCGCCGGACAGATAGCCATGAAAAACTGTTTTTT
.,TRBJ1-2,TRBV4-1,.,CASSQVTGNYGYTF,TGCGCCAGCAGCCAAGTGACGGGAAACTATGGCTACACCTTC
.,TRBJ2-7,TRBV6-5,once,CASSDNSMSYEQYF,TGTGCCAGCAGTGACAACAGCATGTCCTACGAGCAGTACTTC
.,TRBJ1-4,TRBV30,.,CAWSDDREKLFF,TGTGCCTGGAGTGACGACAGGGAAAAACTGTTTTTT
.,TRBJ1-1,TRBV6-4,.,CASIIDSMNTEAFF,TGTGCCAGCATCATAGACAGCATGAACACTGAAGCTTTCTTT
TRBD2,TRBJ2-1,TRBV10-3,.,CAISATSGKDEQFF,TGTGCCATCAGTGCGACTAGCGGGAAGGATGAGCAGTTCTTC
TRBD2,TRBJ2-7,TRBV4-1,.,CASSQGTSPDEQYF,TGCGCCAGCAGCCAAGGGACTAGCCCAGACGAGCAGTACTTC
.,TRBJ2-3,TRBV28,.,CASSLLSISTDTQYF,TGTGCCAGCAGTTTATTGTCCATTAGCACAGATACGCAGTATTTT
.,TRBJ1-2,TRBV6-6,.,CASSPGVFRVVGYTF,TGTGCCAGCAGTCCCGGAGTTTTTCGGGTAGTTGGCTACACCTTC
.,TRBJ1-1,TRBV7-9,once,CASSLGRTSFGSEAFF,TGTGCCAGCAGCTTAGGTAGGACCTCTTTTGGCTCTGAAGCTTTCTTT
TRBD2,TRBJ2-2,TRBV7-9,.,CASSHRGESGELFF,TGTGCCAGCAGCCACCGGGGGGAATCCGGGGAGCTGTTTTTT
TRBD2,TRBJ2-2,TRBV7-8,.,CASSFTTGLAIGELFF,TGTGCCAGCAGCTTTACGACGGGACTAGCGATCGGGGAGCTGTTTTTT
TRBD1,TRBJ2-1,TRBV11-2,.,CASSFDRVGNEQFF,TGTGCCAGCAGCTTTGACAGGGTCGGCAATGAGCAGTTCTTC
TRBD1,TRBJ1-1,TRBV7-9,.,CASSRDRGVAEAFF,TGTGCCAGCAGCAGGGACAGGGGGGTTGCTGAAGCTTTCTTT
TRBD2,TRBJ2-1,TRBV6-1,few,CASRSISGNYNEQFF,TGTGCCAGCAGATCAATCAGCGGGAACTACAATGAGCAGTTCTTC
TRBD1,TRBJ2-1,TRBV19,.,CASSIPGQGANEQFF,TGTGCCAGTAGTATACCGGGACAGGGGGCTAATGAGCAGTTCTTC
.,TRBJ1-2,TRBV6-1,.,CASTRFKGASYGYTF,TGTGCCAGCACCCGATTCAAAGGAGCCTCCTATGGCTACACCTTC
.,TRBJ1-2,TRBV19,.,CASSPPGHYGYTF,TGTGCCAGCAGTCCCCCAGGGCACTATGGCTACACCTTC
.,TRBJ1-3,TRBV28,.,CASSRGWGAGNTIYF,TGTGCCAGCAGCCGCGGTTGGGGGGCGGGAAACACCATATATTTT
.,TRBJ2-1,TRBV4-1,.,CASSQDLRGLEFF,TGCGCCAGCAGCCAAGATCTAAGGGGTCTGGAGTTCTTC
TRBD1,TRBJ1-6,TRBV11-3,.,CASSSDRDSPLHF,TGTGCCAGCAGCTCGGACAGGGATTCACCCCTCCACTTT
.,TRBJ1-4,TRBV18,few,CASSQTQGTNEKLFF,TGTGCCAGCTCACAAACACAGGGAACTAATGAAAAACTGTTTTTT
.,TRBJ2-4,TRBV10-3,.,CAISESGDPTDIQYF,TGTGCCATCAGTGAGTCGGGGGACCCGACGGACATTCAGTACTTC
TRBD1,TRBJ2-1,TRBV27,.,CASSPQAGTGNEQFF,TGTGCCAGCAGTCCTCAAGCCGGGACAGGGAATGAGCAGTTCTTC
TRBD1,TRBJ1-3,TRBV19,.,CASDDRAGNTIYF,TGTGCCAGTGACGACAGGGCTGGAAACACCATATATTTT
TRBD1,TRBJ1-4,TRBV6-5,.,CASSRGQDEKLFF,TGTGCCAGCAGCAGGGGGCAGGATGAAAAACTGTTTTTT
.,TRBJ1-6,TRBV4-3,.,CASSQNQGQPLHF,TGCGCCAGCAGCCAGAATCAGGGGCAACCCCTCCACTTT
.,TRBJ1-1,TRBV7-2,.,CASSPVGWRNTEAFF,TGTGCCAGCAGCCCCGTGGGCTGGAGGAACACTGAAGCTTTCTTT
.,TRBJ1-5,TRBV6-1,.,CASSENIAGVWQPQHF,TGTGCCAGCAGTGAAAATATCGCGGGGGTTTGGCAGCCCCAGCATTTT
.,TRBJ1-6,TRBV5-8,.,CASSKGLPNSPLHF,TGTGCCAGCAGCAAGGGACTTCCCAATTCACCCCTCCACTTT
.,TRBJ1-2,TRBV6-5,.,CAISESTDLYGYTF,TGTGCCATCAGTGAGTCAACAGATCTCTATGGCTACACCTTC
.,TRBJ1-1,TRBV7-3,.,CASSLRRNTEAFF,TGTGCCAGCAGCTTAAGAAGGAACACTGAAGCTTTCTTT
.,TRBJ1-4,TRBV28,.,CASSRGGYSSNEKLFF,TGTGCCAGCAGCCGGGGGGGGTACAGCTCGAATGAAAAACTGTTTTTT